The rows below give T cell receptor beta chains drawn from one sample of a study of cytomegalovirus exposure and HLA in healthy donors. TCRdb's table, derived via immunoSEQ multiplex PCR, lists solely in-frame clones and lacks some. The data show 150,000 to 200,000 clones, about 78% seen once. Sequencing input: PBMCs. The source is a woman aged 45-65 years in good health and CMV-seropositive. Each CDR3 is given without its conserved first and last residue.

j_gene: TRBJ1-5; v_gene: TRBV2; CDR3aa: ASTDNPNQPQH
j_gene: TRBJ2-3; v_gene: TRBV18; CDR3aa: ASSPGQYTDTQY
j_gene: TRBJ2-5; v_gene: TRBV11-2; CDR3aa: ASSAAVGQY
j_gene: TRBJ1-1; v_gene: TRBV5-5; CDR3aa: ASSTQPLNTEAF
j_gene: TRBJ1-2; v_gene: TRBV5-4; CDR3aa: ASSLESVGYT
j_gene: TRBJ2-7; v_gene: TRBV27; CDR3aa: ASSWTGTGVGEQY
j_gene: TRBJ2-5; v_gene: TRBV30; CDR3aa: AWSVTGEETQY
j_gene: TRBJ1-5; v_gene: TRBV5-6; CDR3aa: ASSLVGQGSTQPQH
j_gene: TRBJ2-5; v_gene: TRBV5-1; CDR3aa: ASSLAAGTSGVPGTQY
j_gene: TRBJ1-5; v_gene: TRBV7-9; CDR3aa: ASSLVGNQPQH
j_gene: TRBJ1-5; v_gene: TRBV4-1; CDR3aa: ASSLDEGGGNQPQH
j_gene: TRBJ2-5; v_gene: TRBV27; CDR3aa: ASSWGPGQGPAETQY
j_gene: TRBJ1-6; v_gene: TRBV19; CDR3aa: ASSSDRARISPLH
j_gene: TRBJ1-2; v_gene: TRBV30; CDR3aa: ACLSGYGYT
j_gene: TRBJ1-1; v_gene: TRBV5-1; CDR3aa: ASSPGDSYTEAF
j_gene: TRBJ1-3; v_gene: TRBV6-1; CDR3aa: ASSVIQGTGNTIY
j_gene: TRBJ1-1; v_gene: TRBV4-1; CDR3aa: ASSQVRTGNTEAF
j_gene: TRBJ1-6; v_gene: TRBV12-5; CDR3aa: ASGLVGTAIISPLH
j_gene: TRBJ2-3; v_gene: TRBV13; CDR3aa: ASSLVAGGPDTQY
j_gene: TRBJ2-7; v_gene: TRBV10-3; CDR3aa: AIRRDRGSYEQY
j_gene: TRBJ2-7; v_gene: TRBV4-1; CDR3aa: ASSQPTSGDYEQY
j_gene: TRBJ2-2; v_gene: TRBV11-2; CDR3aa: ASSYPGLAGNTGELF
j_gene: TRBJ2-5; v_gene: TRBV5-1; CDR3aa: ASSQGARETQY
j_gene: TRBJ1-5; v_gene: TRBV5-6; CDR3aa: ASSLGRRGYQPQH
j_gene: TRBJ1-6; v_gene: TRBV5-1; CDR3aa: ASSFSGASNNSPLH
j_gene: TRBJ2-7; v_gene: TRBV12-5; CDR3aa: ASGPDRAYEQY
j_gene: TRBJ2-1; v_gene: TRBV6-6; CDR3aa: ASSDRGGRSPEQF